One and the same sample provided the 21 T cell receptor beta chains below, sequenced in a study of cytomegalovirus exposure and HLA in healthy donors. Assay used: immunoSEQ multiplex PCR; TCRdb lists only in-frame clones, some missing. The table records about 120,000 clones, around 88% of them present only once. Sequencing was performed on PBMCs. Every receptor here comes from a man younger than 30 in good health and CMV-seronegative.

The J gene is TRBJ1-2, the V gene TRBV27; TRBD1 is a possible D gene (6 bases). The CDR3 runs to 14 residues. Germline V gene lookup returns CDR1 MNHEY and CDR2 SMNVEV (reference sequence). Trimming pared 0 bases from V and 4 bases from J, leaving 9 bases between. This CDR3 is CASSLSGQLYGYTF. The DNA for the CDR3 is TGTGCCAGCAGTTTATCAGGACAGCTCTATGGCTACACCTTC.

This rearrangement joins TRBV11-2 to TRBJ2-7, with 8 bases that match TRBD2. Trimming took 2 bases from V and 5 from J; bases not matched to a gene: 5. The length of the CDR3 is 14 residues. Germline-derived CDR1 and CDR2 are SGHAT and FQNNGV. The CDR3 protein is CASSLILAGNEQYF. The CDR3 DNA follows: TGTGCCAGCAGCTTAATTTTAGCGGGGAACGAGCAGTACTTC. The entire variable domain, with the rest obtained from reference TRBV11-2 and TRBJ2-7, is as follows: EAGVAQSPRYKIIEKRQSVAFWCNPISGHATLYWYQQILGQGPKLLIQFQNNGVVDDSQLPKDRFSAERLKGVDSTLKIQPAKLEDSAVYLCASSLILAGNEQYFGPGTRLTVT.

This clone has a single count. This rearrangement joins TRBV6-5 to TRBJ1-4, with TRBD1 identical over 7 bases. Germline assignment: CDR1 MNHEY and CDR2 SVGAGI. J gave up 4 bases and V 5 bases, and 4 bases lay outside the gene matches. CDR3 length equals 14 residues. The CDR3 DNA reads TGTGCCAGCAGTCGACAGGGCCTTAATGAAAAACTGTTTTTT. Its translation: CASSRQGLNEKLFF.

The rearrangement uses TRBV30 and TRBJ1-2, with D tentatively TRBD1 (6 bases). The length of the CDR3 is 13 residues. Trimming cost V 2 bases and J 2 bases, with 9 bases left between them. The germline V gene has CDR1 GTSNPN and CDR2 SVGIG (reference sequence). As DNA, the CDR3 is TGTGCCTGGAGTACCGGACAGAACTATGGCTACACCTTC. Translation: CAWSTGQNYGYTF.

The chain links TRBV5-4 to TRBJ1-1; TRBD1 matches 10 bases. Trimming took 4 bases from V and 4 from J; bases not matched to a gene: 4. The CDR3 has 14 residues. CDR1 SGHNT and CDR2 YYREEE come from the germline V gene (reference sequence). CDR3 sequence reads: CASSPRTGGTEAFF. As DNA, the CDR3 is TGTGCCAGCAGCCCCCGGACAGGGGGCACTGAAGCTTTCTTT.

The rearrangement joins TRBV11-2 to TRBJ1-4, with 9 bases identical to TRBD1. Germline CDR1 reads SGHAT; CDR2 reads FQNNGV. Unmatched junction bases numbered 2, after V lost 1 base and J lost 5 bases. The CDR3 totals 15 residues. The CDR3 sequence: CASSLGGQGNEKLFF. Here the CDR3 DNA reads TGTGCCAGCAGCTTAGGGGGACAGGGAAATGAAAAACTGTTTTTT.

The chain combines TRBV11-2 with TRBJ1-2; D ambiguous. The V gene lost 7 bases and the J gene lost 0 bases, with 18 bases spanning the gap. This CDR3 spans 16 amino acids. Germline V gene data show CDR1 as SGHAT and CDR2 as FQNNGV. Here the CDR3 reads CASTKVKATANYGYTF. In DNA form, the CDR3 reads TGTGCCAGCACTAAGGTAAAGGCCACAGCTAACTATGGCTACACCTTC. The variable domain in full, with the rest retrieved from reference TRBV11-2 and TRBJ1-2, is EAGVAQSPRYKIIEKRQSVAFWCNPISGHATLYWYQQILGQGPKLLIQFQNNGVVDDSQLPKDRFSAERLKGVDSTLKIQPAKLEDSAVYLCASTKVKATANYGYTFGSGTRLTVV.

In regard to this clone: The junction does not match germline at one end; this may be a read error. This chain links TRBV2 with TRBJ1-4, with D tentatively TRBD1 (5 bases). The V gene's germline CDR1 is SNHLY and CDR2 FYNNEI. This CDR3 contains 11 residues. CDR3 nucleotides: TGTGCCAGCAGTGAAGCCCAGGGCAAGACTTTT. Amino acids: CASSEAQGKTF.

The chain employs TRBV29-1 and TRBJ1-4; 7 bases match TRBD1. This CDR3 contains 12 residues. Germline trimming cut 4 bases from V and 8 bases from J; bases unmatched to any gene: 4. Germline loops: CDR1 SQVTM, CDR2 ANQGSEA. The CDR3 bases are TGCAGCGTTGGACAGGGAAACGAAAAACTGTTTTTT. Its translation is CSVGQGNEKLFF.

This chain uses TRBV7-2 with TRBJ2-3; D unclear. The CDR3 runs 15 residues. V was clipped by 4 bases and J by 1 base, with 12 bases between them. Germline CDR1 is SGHTA and CDR2 is FQGNSA. Here the CDR3 DNA reads TGTGCCAGCAGCTCCCGCGCTGGAGGCACAGATACGCAGTATTTT. It is translated as CASSSRAGGTDTQYF.

The gene calls are TRBV7-8 and TRBJ1-1; no clear D. This CDR3 spans 14 amino acids. Germline V lookup: CDR1 SGHVS, CDR2 FQNEAQ. Deletions cut 5 bases from V and 4 bases from J, with 14 bases between. Here the CDR3 DNA reads TGTGCCAGCAGCCCCTGGGCGGCGGGCACTGAAGCTTTCTTT. Translation: CASSPWAAGTEAFF.

This sequence joins TRBV30 and TRBJ1-1, with D uncertain. CDR3 length: 8 residues. V lost 7 bases and J 11 bases, leaving 8 bases between the germline ends. Germline V gene data show CDR1 as GTSNPN and CDR2 as SVGIG (reference sequence). The chain's CDR3 is CALQQAFF. CDR3 bases: TGTGCCTTACAGCAGGCTTTCTTT.

The chain combines TRBV7-2 with TRBJ1-1; 8 bases match TRBD1. The germline gives CDR1 SGHTA, CDR2 FQGNSA. This CDR3 contains 13 residues. V was pared by 6 bases and J by 4 bases, with 4 bases of the junction left unmatched. CDR3 sequence (DNA): TGTGCCAGCAGTAGGACAGGGTCCACTGAAGCTTTCTTT. Protein sequence: CASSRTGSTEAFF.

In DNA, the CDR3 is TGTGCCAGCAGCTTAGCGCAGGGGGCTGAAAACACCATATATTTT. Its protein product is CASSLAQGAENTIYF. The rearrangement joins TRBV7-9 to TRBJ1-3, with 8 bases matching TRBD1. CDR3 length: 15 residues. J was trimmed by 6 bases and V by 0 bases; bases with no gene match: 4. Germline V gives CDR1 SEHNR, CDR2 FQNEAQ (reference sequence).

The chain couples TRBV2 to TRBJ2-5; 7 bases align to TRBD2. The V segment lost 2 bases and the J segment 5 bases; nucleotides outside the gene matches: 8. Germline V CDR1 and CDR2: SNHLY, FYNNEI. The CDR3 runs to 15 residues. The CDR3 DNA follows: TGTGCCAGCAGTGAAAGGGCTAGCGGACGGGAGACCCAGTACTTC. Translation: CASSERASGRETQYF. The whole variable domain, filled in from reference TRBV2 and TRBJ2-5, reads EPEVTQTPSHQVTQMGQEVILRCVPISNHLYFYWYRQILGQKVEFLVSFYNNEISEKSEIFDDQFSVERPDGSNFTLKIRSTKLEDSAMYFCASSERASGRETQYFGPGTRLLVL.

The chain employs TRBV7-2 and TRBJ2-1; D gene unclear. The germline gives CDR1 SGHTA, CDR2 FQGNSA. Trimming took 5 bases from V and 4 from J, leaving 9 bases between them. This CDR3 spans 13 amino acids. The CDR3 DNA follows: TGTGCCAGCAGCCTCGACGGGTACAATGAGCAGTTCTTC. Translating gives CASSLDGYNEQFF.

The chain uses TRBV6-1 and TRBJ1-4; 7 positions match TRBD1. Germline lookup yields CDR1 MNHNS and CDR2 SASEGT. This CDR3 region has 12 residues. V was pared by 9 bases and J by 7 bases, with 5 bases of the junction left unmatched. CDR3 in amino acids: CARDRLGEKLFF. The CDR3 bases are TGTGCCAGGGACAGGTTGGGTGAAAAACTGTTTTTT.

The chain uses TRBV6-1 and TRBJ2-3, with a weak D call TRBD1 (5 bases). CDR3 length equals 15 residues. Trimming cost V 4 bases and J 1 base, with 12 bases left between them. Germline CDR1 and CDR2: MNHNS and SASEGT. This CDR3 is CASSVVIGGTDTQYF. The CDR3 coding sequence is TGTGCCAGCAGTGTTGTTATAGGGGGCACAGATACGCAGTATTTT.

V usage is TRBV25-1 and J usage is TRBJ1-5; D unresolved. This CDR3 has 14 amino acids. V dropped 5 bases and J dropped 5 bases, with 13 bases sitting between them. Germline V CDR1 and CDR2: MGHDK, SYGVNS. Here the CDR3 DNA reads TGTGCCAGCAGTATATATACGCTAGATCAGCCCCAGCATTTT. It encodes CASSIYTLDQPQHF.

The genes are TRBV18 and TRBJ2-7; D not resolved. CDR3 length: 14 amino acids. Trimming took 3 bases from V and 6 from J, leaving 15 bases between them. Germline CDR1 KGHSH, CDR2 LQKENI. This CDR3 is CASSPNRDPFEQYF. The CDR3 nucleotides are TGTGCCAGCTCACCGAACAGAGACCCTTTCGAGCAGTACTTC.

CDR3 region: CASSIVDRGPNNQPQHF. DNA for the CDR3: TGTGCCAGTAGTATTGTGGACAGGGGGCCGAACAATCAGCCCCAGCATTTT. V gene TRBV19 combines with J gene TRBJ1-5; TRBD1 matches at 11 bases. V lost 3 bases and J lost 3; bases outside the gene matches: 7. Germline V gene lookup returns CDR1 LNHDA and CDR2 SQIVND (reference sequence). The CDR3 totals 17 residues.